This TCR beta chain was captured in a study of T cell repertoires in cytomegalovirus infection (dated by TCRdb to between 2017 and 2020). Context from the whole study: The peptide stimulations were aimed at well-studied HLA-B-restricted epitopes as well as recently identified HLA-C-restricted CMV epitopes, whose presentation resists viral immunomodulation. Because public TCR beta signatures pointed to carriage of CMV infection together with the matching HLA type, the HLA type of each donor mattered for the analysis.

General findings and caveats noted by the study authors: The ex vivo response was dominated by HLA-C-restricted CMV-specific TCR beta clonotypes, which also provided the single most frequent clonotype in two of eight donors. In both this cohort and an independent cohort of several hundred donors, the cumulative frequency of public TCR beta family members distinguished carriers of CMV infection plus the relevant HLA type.

These reads were obtained on an Illumina HiSeq 1500. Using fastp trimming at Q25 and MiXCR clonotype assembly, TCRdb reanalyzed the public sequencing data and kept in-frame beta chains. Rows are combined by CDR3 protein, so each entry shows the most common genes and DNA. The sample table holds roughly 860,000 distinct CDR3 sequences, of which approximately 30% were seen once. Of the sample, 9.5% to 15% is held by the ten largest clones. The germline V gene encodes CDR1 MNHEY and CDR2 SVGAGI. The CDR3 has 16 amino acids, counting the end cysteine and phenylalanine. Only the CDR3 region is kept as DNA, spanning 48 bases read in frame from base 1. The germline ends are 15 bases apart after V is trimmed by 6 bases and J by 0 bases. What this sample's treatment or condition label stands for: in vitro stimulation with specific CMV peptide epitopes to enrich CMV-specific T cells. A word on this clonotype: Its antigen remains undetermined. Qualities for individual bases were not recorded, and no much larger clone is one base off.

The source is a human donor in good health (CMV status not recorded). Some clones in this sample may be carry-over from other donors' samples. The V and J segments used are TRBV6-5 and TRBJ2-1; no D gene can be assigned with confidence. The sequences come from cultured CD8+ T cells from PBMCs, collected from culture after CMV antigen stimulation. At the DNA level, the sequence is TGTGCCAGCAGGCCCGGCCAGACGAGCTCCTACAATGAGCAGTTCTTC. It codes for CASRPGQTSSYNEQFF.